A selection of T cell receptor beta chains follows, all from one sample in a study of regulatory T cells in long-lasting Graves disease. Using its own MiXCR run on the multiplex PCR reads, TCRdb lists one record per CDR3 protein. The sample has under 450,000 distinct CDR3 sequences; roughly 24% are singletons. This sample comprised peripheral blood mononuclear cells (PBMCs), obtained when the disease was refractory, from a patient treated with antithyroid drugs. All receptors derive from a woman aged 40 to 55 with Graves disease. The conserved cysteine and the conserved F or W are not part of the CDR3 here. The D gene is left open where the match is weak. The size entry is marked missing in some rows and otherwise reads once, few, many or a size class.

CDR3 protein	clone size	D gene	V gene	J gene
ASSHQGADYNEQF	few	TRBD1	TRBV28	TRBJ2-1
ASRVAVSGVHEQY	-	-	TRBV5-5	TRBJ2-7
ASSQGQGPYSNQPQH	-	TRBD1	TRBV7-8	TRBJ1-5
ASSLARGLEQY	many	-	TRBV12-3/TRBV12-4	TRBJ2-7
ASSQRPGISNTEAF	-	-	TRBV9	TRBJ1-1
SARDRVKNYGYT	many	-	TRBV20-1	TRBJ1-2
ATSDFPDSYEQY	-	-	TRBV24-1	TRBJ2-7
ASSSLTGKHEQF	-	TRBD1	TRBV2	TRBJ2-1
ASSLGTGYLNTEAF	many	-	TRBV28	TRBJ1-1
ASSSDGREQY	many	TRBD2	TRBV7-9	TRBJ2-7
ATAPFDQAF	many	-	TRBV6-1	TRBJ1-1
ASSQVPGGASGANVLT	-	-	TRBV4-1	TRBJ2-6
ATSTYGPRDDIQY	many	-	TRBV28	TRBJ2-4
ASTRDYTSTDTQY	-	-	TRBV6-2/TRBV6-3	TRBJ2-3
ASTQTDTQY	few	-	TRBV28	TRBJ2-3
ASSLEASYGYT	many	-	TRBV12-3/TRBV12-4	TRBJ1-2
ASSLLVEQY	many	-	TRBV28	TRBJ2-7
ASSLVPGLSNSPPH	-	-	TRBV5-1	TRBJ1-6
ASSTRGRGGAQPQH	many	TRBD1	TRBV28	TRBJ1-5
ASSLSGETQY	many	-	TRBV28	TRBJ2-5
ASSPYGTRGETQY	few	TRBD2	TRBV7-7	TRBJ2-5
ASSPQIEGNYGYT	-	-	TRBV9	TRBJ1-2
AWSVDQGPNSEAF	few	-	TRBV30	TRBJ1-1
ASSPTYQETQY	few	-	TRBV18	TRBJ2-5
ASILRRTGELF	few	-	TRBV19	TRBJ2-2
ASRVGFGGHEQY	few	-	TRBV13	TRBJ2-7
ASSQRQTHTGELF	many	-	TRBV4-2	TRBJ2-2
ASSLKGISNQPQH	-	-	TRBV27	TRBJ1-5
ASSSGRRKTQY	-	-	TRBV9	TRBJ2-5
ASSLFTSVYNEQF	-	TRBD2	TRBV11-2	TRBJ2-1
ASSIDQGYEQY	many	-	TRBV19	TRBJ2-7
SVYTGTASNEQY	few	TRBD1	TRBV29-1	TRBJ2-7
ASSFTSGRTEAF	-	-	TRBV28	TRBJ1-1
SARASRNQPQH	-	-	TRBV20-1	TRBJ1-5
ASRPGSKNEQY	many	-	TRBV27	TRBJ2-7
ASSWSRVGETQY	-	-	TRBV5-1	TRBJ2-5
ASSEALSRGPGDDEQY	-	-	TRBV7-9	TRBJ2-7
ASSMISGRRSSNQPQH	few	-	TRBV19	TRBJ1-5
ASSGTGRYSTDTQY	many	TRBD1	TRBV28	TRBJ2-3
ASSLSGNTGELF	many	-	TRBV28	TRBJ2-2
ASSLDRGIYEQY	-	TRBD1	TRBV5-1	TRBJ2-7
ASSERTGDLSQPQH	many	TRBD1	TRBV27	TRBJ1-5
ASSSRTGGSGYT	many	TRBD1	TRBV7-8	TRBJ1-2
ASSLAPFEAF	many	-	TRBV11-1	TRBJ1-1
ASSGPDRGYEQY	-	TRBD1	TRBV9	TRBJ2-7
AISESGLANRFKETQY	many	TRBD2	TRBV10-3	TRBJ2-5
ASSLPRTGGKDTQY	few	TRBD1	TRBV7-3	TRBJ2-3
ASSQGDRLGYT	-	TRBD1	TRBV3-1	TRBJ1-2
ASSQQETRY	-	-	TRBV16	TRBJ2-5
ASSLAPLGTQY	many	-	TRBV11-1	TRBJ2-5
ASRAGGSETQY	-	TRBD2	TRBV19	TRBJ2-5
AGTGTSGSYEQF	once	TRBD2	TRBV2	TRBJ2-1
SVTPGPSYGYT	many	-	TRBV29-1	TRBJ1-2
ASSFTAGVNTGELF	few	TRBD2	TRBV5-1	TRBJ2-2
ASSQDRTPRADKAF	-	-	TRBV18	TRBJ1-1
ASSLTAPRRYFSGNTIY	few	-	TRBV28	TRBJ1-3
AISLGSNQPQH	few	-	TRBV2	TRBJ1-5
ASSLVAGTIERYEQY	-	TRBD2	TRBV5-1	TRBJ2-7
ASSFRQLSPGELF	-	-	TRBV7-9	TRBJ2-2
SVAINTGELF	-	-	TRBV29-1	TRBJ2-2